The clone carrying this T cell receptor (beta chain) was picked up a small number of times. Its antigen is undetermined. PCR was performed a second time for about 7 to 12 cycles using a sample-barcoded 5' primer and a J-beta primer mix. One entry per CDR3 protein, called by TCRdb with MiXCR from the 5' RACE reads. The sample lists 750,000 to 950,000 distinct CDR3 sequences, around a quarter seen once, with around 2.9% in the top ten. The sample is drawn from a study of blood T cells in healthy people across ages. Points from the study as a whole: Older individuals had lower TCR beta diversity per million T cells (the decline was roughly linear).

This sample was shared with a second study, whose subject was T cells of mothers and their children. According to that study: The people who donated were a few healthy Caucasian mothers and their six children. Each mother gave over 8 million TCR beta CDR3 reads; each child, about 3 million. Mother-child pairs who were related displayed a slightly higher overlap than unrelated pairs, a difference that was non-significant.

The sequence derives from a boy younger than 18 in good health. Sequenced material: blood.

CDR3 sequence reads: CASSTGPGNTIYF. CDR3 sequence (DNA): TGTGCCAGCAGTACAGGACCTGGAAACACCATATATTTT. J is TRBJ1-3 and V is TRBV2; a weak D match, TRBD1 (5 bases). Germline CDR1 is SNHLY and CDR2 is FYNNEI. The CDR3 covers 13 residues. V was pared by 5 bases and J by 2 bases, with 7 bases between. The whole variable domain, remainder taken from reference TRBV2 and TRBJ1-3, is EPEVTQTPSHQVTQMGQEVILRCVPISNHLYFYWYRQILGQKVEFLVSFYNNEISEKSEIFDDQFSVERPDGSNFTLKIRSTKLEDSAMYFCASSTGPGNTIYFGEGSWLTVV.